What follows is one TCR beta chain and its context. What it binds is unknown. This entry belongs to a study of shared clonotypes between healthy human individuals. Study-level findings and limits: Clonotypes not shared had lower generation probabilities than those common to all four donors.

The CDR3 consists of 15 residues. The V end lost 6 bases, the J end lost 1 base, and 12 bases lay between the germline ends. Germline lookup yields CDR1 SNHLY and CDR2 FYNNEI. Assay: immunoSEQ multiplex PCR; the TCRdb copy retains only in-frame clones and omits some. The table includes 2,500,000 or so clones, roughly 90% detected once. Input material: naive CD4+ T cells from PBMCs. Subset meaning: CD45RA+ positively selected. This TCR derives from a man between 18 and 35 years old in good health. Some clones in this sample may be carry-over from other donors' samples. The chain recombines TRBV2 with TRBJ2-2; the D gene could be TRBD1 or TRBD2 (5 bases each). For the CDR3, the DNA is TGTGCCAGCAGCCAGGGACCCCTGAACACCGGGGAGCTGTTTTTT. It translates to CASSQGPLNTGELFF. Looking up the rest from reference TRBV2 and TRBJ2-2 gives the full variable domain: EPEVTQTPSHQVTQMGQEVILRCVPISNHLYFYWYRQILGQKVEFLVSFYNNEISEKSEIFDDQFSVERPDGSNFTLKIRSTKLEDSAMYFCASSQGPLNTGELFFGEGSRLTVL.